The T cell receptor beta chain described here comes from a study of circulating and synovial CD4+ cells in juvenile arthritis. Study conclusions and caveats: Overlap with synovium rose as more T cells were sequenced.

Assay: immunoSEQ multiplex PCR; the TCRdb copy retains only in-frame clones and omits some. The profile shows 4,000 or so clones, roughly 84% of them singletons. This CDR3 comprises 16 residues. The V segment lost 1 base and the J segment 7 bases; nucleotides outside the gene matches: 9. Germline V CDR1 and CDR2: SGHDT, YYEEEE. In regard to this clone: Its antigen is unknown.

This TCR was sampled from a human donor with juvenile idiopathic arthritis. Sequences were obtained from CD4+ T cells from synovial fluid. The gene calls are TRBV5-6 and TRBJ1-4, with TRBD1 identical over 8 bases. Here the CDR3 reads CASSLIVGQGAEKLFF. Written as DNA, the CDR3 is TGTGCCAGCAGCTTGATTGTAGGGCAGGGGGCTGAAAAACTGTTTTTT.